The source of this TCR beta chain is a study of vaccination effects on CD4 cells after COVID-19. Sequencing in the ViraFEST assay came after antigen-specific CD4+ T cells had been expanded with viral peptide pools, which were used to stimulate PBMC. Having been cultured for approximately ten days, the cells underwent CD4+ T cell isolation. Nucleocapsid antibodies stayed negative before and after vaccination, showing no earlier SARS-CoV-2 infection. TCRdb's copy holds only in-frame clones and misses some; the assay was immunoSEQ multiplex PCR. Found here are fewer than 85,000 clones, 60% to 85% of them singletons; the top ten hold roughly a tenth. The ends were cut back, 0 bases at V and 1 base at J, with 4 bases in the middle. In germline, CDR1 is SGHRS, CDR2 YFSETQ. The CDR3 runs 14 residues. Notes on this clone: Its antigen is not known.

This receptor was obtained from a human donor who received a COVID-19 vaccine. The sequencing used CD4+ T cells from PBMCs cultured with SARS-CoV-2 spike peptides, collected before COVID-19 vaccination. This chain links TRBV5-1 with TRBJ2-2; D is undetermined. CDR3 sequence reads: CASSLGQNTGELFF. The CDR3 region has the DNA TGCGCCAGCAGCTTGGGACAGAACACCGGGGAGCTGTTTTTT.